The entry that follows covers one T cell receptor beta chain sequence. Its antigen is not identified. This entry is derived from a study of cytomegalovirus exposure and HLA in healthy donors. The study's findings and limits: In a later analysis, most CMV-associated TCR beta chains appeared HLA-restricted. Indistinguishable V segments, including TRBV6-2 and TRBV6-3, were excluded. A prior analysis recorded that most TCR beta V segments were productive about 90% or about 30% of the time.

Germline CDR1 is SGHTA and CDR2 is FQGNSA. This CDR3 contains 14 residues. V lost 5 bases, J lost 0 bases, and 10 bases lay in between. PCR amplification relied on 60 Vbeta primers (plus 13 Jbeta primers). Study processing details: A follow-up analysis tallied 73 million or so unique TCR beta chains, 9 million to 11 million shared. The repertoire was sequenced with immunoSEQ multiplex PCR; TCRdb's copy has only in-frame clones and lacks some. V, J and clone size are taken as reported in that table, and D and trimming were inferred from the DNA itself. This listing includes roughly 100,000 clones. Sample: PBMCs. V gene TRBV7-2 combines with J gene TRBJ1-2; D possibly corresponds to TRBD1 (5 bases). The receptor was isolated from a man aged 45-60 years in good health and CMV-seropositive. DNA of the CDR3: TGTGCCAGCAGCGATTGGACACCTAACTATGGCTACACCTTC. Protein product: CASSDWTPNYGYTF.